This T cell receptor (beta chain) was captured in a study of human T cells and chemical hapten exposure. In TCRdb, the RACE reads were re-called with MiXCR into one record per CDR3 protein. The table shows some 360,000 distinct CDR3 sequences, with 5.1% occurring only once. The CDR3 length is 14 residues. The ends were cut back, 4 bases at V and 3 bases at J, with 13 bases in the middle. CDR1 is MDHEN, CDR2 SYDVKM, per germline. Time point reported: pre-sensitization, week 0. Treatment noted: therapeutic diphenylcyclopropenone sensitization with weekly scalp DPC. Study-wide results and caveats: Expanded TCRs created a significantly greater count of big CDR3 similarity clusters than controls did.

This clonotype was found many times. Its specificity is unknown. V is TRBV28 and J is TRBJ2-7; D may correspond to TRBD1 or TRBD2 (5 bases each). The clonotype originates from a woman between 45 and 60 years old with alopecia areata. Some clones in this sample may be carry-over from other donors' samples. This sample comprised whole blood, obtained in connection with sensitization to the hapten diphenylcyclopropenone (DPC). CDR3 bases: TGTGCCAGCAGTTCCCCTCGGGGCTTCTACGAGCAGTACTTC. Its protein is CASSSPRGFYEQYF.